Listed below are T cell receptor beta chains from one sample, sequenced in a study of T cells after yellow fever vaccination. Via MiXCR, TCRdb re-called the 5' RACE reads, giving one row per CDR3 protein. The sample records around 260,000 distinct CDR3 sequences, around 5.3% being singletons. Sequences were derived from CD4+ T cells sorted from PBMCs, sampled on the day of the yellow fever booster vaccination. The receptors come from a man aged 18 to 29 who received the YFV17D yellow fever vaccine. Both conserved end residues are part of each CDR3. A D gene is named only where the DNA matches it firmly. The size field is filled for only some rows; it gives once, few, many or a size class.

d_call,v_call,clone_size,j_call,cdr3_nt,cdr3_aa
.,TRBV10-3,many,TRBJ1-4,TGTGCCATCAGTGAGGTCCAGGGCGGTGAAAAACTGTTTTTT,CAISEVQGGEKLFF
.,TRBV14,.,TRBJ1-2,TGTGCCAGCAGCCCGGGGAGGCGGGGCTACACCTTC,CASSPGRRGYTF
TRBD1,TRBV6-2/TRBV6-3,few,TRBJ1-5,TGTGCCAGCAGTCCAGGACAGGGGCGGTCAAGAATACAGCCCCAGCATTTT,CASSPGQGRSRIQPQHF
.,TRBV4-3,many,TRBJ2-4,TGCGCCAGCAGCCAAGAGTACAGTCTAGCCAAAAACATTCAGTACTTC,CASSQEYSLAKNIQYF
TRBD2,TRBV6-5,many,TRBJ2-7,TGTGCCAGCAGTTACTCAGGCGTATCTAGCGGGGGCTACGAGCAGTACTTC,CASSYSGVSSGGYEQYF
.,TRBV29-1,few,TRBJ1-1,TGCAGCGTCCCGGGACGGTCGAACACTGAAGCTTTCTTT,CSVPGRSNTEAFF
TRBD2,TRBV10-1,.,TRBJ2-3,TGCGCCAGCAGCTCAGGACGGGCGGGGGTCACAGATACGCAGTATTTT,CASSSGRAGVTDTQYF
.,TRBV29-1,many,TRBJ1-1,TGCAGCCACCTGGGGGAGGCGGACACTGAAGCTTTCTTT,CSHLGEADTEAFF
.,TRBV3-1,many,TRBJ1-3,TGTGCCAGCAGCCAAAACTCTGGAAACACCATATATTTT,CASSQNSGNTIYF
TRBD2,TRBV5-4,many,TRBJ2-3,TGTGCCAGCAGCGCCGGACTAGCGGGGAGCACAGATACGCAGTATTTT,CASSAGLAGSTDTQYF
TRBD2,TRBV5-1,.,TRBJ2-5,TGCGCCACCAGCTTGGGTCCAGCGGGGGGGTCGAAGACCCAGTACTTC,CATSLGPAGGSKTQYF
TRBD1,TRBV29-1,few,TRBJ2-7,TGCAGCGCTACGGACAGGTTCTACGAGCAGTACTTC,CSATDRFYEQYF
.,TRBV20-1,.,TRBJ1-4,TGCAGTGCTAGAGCCGACGGGGCTAATGAAAAACTGTTTTTT,CSARADGANEKLFF
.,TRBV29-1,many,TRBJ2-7,TGCAGCGTTGTAGTCAGGGGCCACGAGCAGTACTTC,CSVVVRGHEQYF
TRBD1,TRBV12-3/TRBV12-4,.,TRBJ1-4,TGTGCCAGCAGAGGGACAGCTGGAGGGGAAAAACTGTTTTTT,CASRGTAGGEKLFF
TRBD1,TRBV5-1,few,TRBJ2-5,TGCGCCAGCAGCTCATCGACAGGGTCGGGAGAGACCCAGTACTTC,CASSSSTGSGETQYF
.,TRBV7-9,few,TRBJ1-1,TGTGCCAGCAGCTTGAAAGGGGGGGCCACTGAAGCTTTCTTT,CASSLKGGATEAFF
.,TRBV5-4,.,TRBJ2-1,TGTGCCAGCAGCTCTCTCGGGGGACTTTTCGATGAGTTCTTC,CASSSLGGLFDEFF
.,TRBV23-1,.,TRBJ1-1,TGCGCCAGCCCGAGGGGTACTGAAGCTCTCTTT,CASPRGTEALF
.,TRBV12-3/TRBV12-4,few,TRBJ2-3,TGTGCCAGCAGTTTGGAACAGCATACGCAGTATTTT,CASSLEQHTQYF
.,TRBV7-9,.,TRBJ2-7,TGTGCCAGCAGCCCCGTGAGGGGGAGGGGAAATTCCGCCCACGAGCAGTACTTC,CASSPVRGRGNSAHEQYF
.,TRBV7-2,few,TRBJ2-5,TGTGCCAGCAGCACCTTTAGGGACCAAGAGACCCAGTACTTC,CASSTFRDQETQYF
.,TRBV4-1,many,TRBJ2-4,TGCGCCAGCAGCCGAACCCAGGGGCTGAACAACATTCAGTACTTC,CASSRTQGLNNIQYF
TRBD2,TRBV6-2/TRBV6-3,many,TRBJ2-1,TGTGCCAGCAGGGATGGGTCGGGGGGTCCCTACAATGAGCAGTTCTTC,CASRDGSGGPYNEQFF
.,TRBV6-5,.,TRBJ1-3,TGTGCCAGCAGTTACTGGGCGGGGACTGGAAACACCATATATTTT,CASSYWAGTGNTIYF
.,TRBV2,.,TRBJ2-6,TGTGCCAGCAGGGAGGTCGACGTCCTGACTTTC,CASREVDVLTF
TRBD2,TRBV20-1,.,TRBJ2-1,TGCAGTGCTAGAGATGAGGTCGGGGGGGCCGGAGATGAGCAGTTCTTC,CSARDEVGGAGDEQFF
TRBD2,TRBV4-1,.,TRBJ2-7,TGCGCCAGCAGCCAAGTGACTAGCGGGGGGGAATACGAGCAGTACTTC,CASSQVTSGGEYEQYF
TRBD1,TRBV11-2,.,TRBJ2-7,TGTGCCAGCAGCTTACGGACAGGGAACCACGAGCAGTACTTC,CASSLRTGNHEQYF
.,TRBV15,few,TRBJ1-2,TGTGCCACCAGCGGACGGTATTCCCGAGGGAACTATGGCTACACCTTC,CATSGRYSRGNYGYTF